Listed here are 13 T cell receptor beta chains from one sample, sequenced in a study of shared clonotypes between healthy human individuals (dated by TCRdb to about 2020). Library construction relied on the immunoSEQ multiplex PCR assay. TCRdb retrieved this table from immuneACCESS and kept in-frame rearrangements only. Not all clones are present; in checked studies, unresolved V genes account for under half, and no reason is known for the remainder. In all, the sample holds under 600,000 clones, and roughly four fifths of those were seen once. The ten largest make up about 11% of the sample. Sequenced material: PBMCs. The source of these receptors is a woman aged 40-49 years in good health. Some clones in this sample may be carry-over from other donors' samples.

The CDR3 is CASSFPGQVNTGELFF. The CDR3 nucleotides are TGTGCCAGCAGTTTCCCCGGTCAGGTGAACACCGGGGAGCTGTTTTTT. This chain links TRBV28 with TRBJ2-2; no definite D call. The CDR3 has 16 residues. Trimming shortened V by 3 bases and J by 1 base, and 12 bases separated the two germline ends. Per germline, CDR1 MDHEN and CDR2 SYDVKM.

Only one count was recorded for this clone. V and J are TRBV6-1 and TRBJ1-3; possible D gene TRBD1, 5 bases. The CDR3 is 15 amino acids. V was clipped by 5 bases and J by 0 bases, with 11 bases between them. CDR1 is MNHNS, CDR2 SASEGT, per germline. Here the CDR3 DNA reads TGTGCCAGCAGTCTAGGACAAGTCTCTGGAAACACCATATATTTT. The encoded protein is CASSLGQVSGNTIYF.

The chain links TRBV30 to TRBJ1-5; no reliable D call. This CDR3 is built from 13 residues. Germline CDR1 reads GTSNPN; CDR2 reads SVGIG (reference sequence). Trimming shortened V by 2 bases and J by 5 bases, and 10 bases separated the two germline ends. CDR3 amino acids: CAWSSGLYQPQHF. The CDR3 coding sequence is TGTGCCTGGAGTTCCGGCCTTTATCAGCCCCAGCATTTT.

This chain joins TRBV2 and TRBJ2-5; 7 positions match TRBD1. Germline lookup yields CDR1 SNHLY and CDR2 FYNNEI. The CDR3 is 13 amino acids. Germline trimming cut 6 bases from V and 1 base from J; bases unmatched to any gene: 2. The CDR3 bases are TGTGCCAGCAGGGGGACAGCCCAAGAGACCCAGTACTTC. As protein: CASRGTAQETQYF. Combining the CDR3 with reference TRBV2 and TRBJ2-5 gives the whole variable domain EPEVTQTPSHQVTQMGQEVILRCVPISNHLYFYWYRQILGQKVEFLVSFYNNEISEKSEIFDDQFSVERPDGSNFTLKIRSTKLEDSAMYFCASRGTAQETQYFGPGTRLLVL.

There are a few counts of this clone. The CDR3 bases are TGTGCCAGCAGTTACTCGGTATCCACAGATACGCAGTATTTT. It translates to CASSYSVSTDTQYF. This rearrangement joins TRBV6-6 to TRBJ2-3; D is ambiguous. CDR3 length: 14 amino acids. The germline gives CDR1 MNHNY, CDR2 SVGAGI (reference sequence). V was clipped by 0 bases and J by 2 bases, with 6 bases between them.

This clone was found a few times. The rearrangement uses TRBV7-2 and TRBJ1-2, with D uncertain. V lost 6 bases and J lost 0, with 5 bases in between. CDR3 length: 12 amino acids. Looked up from germline, CDR1 is SGHTA and CDR2 is FQGNSA. The CDR3 region is CASRQTNYGYTF. DNA of the CDR3: TGTGCCAGCAGGCAAACTAACTATGGCTACACCTTC.

DNA of the CDR3: TGTGCCAGCAGTTCCGGGACTAGCGGGATTAAAGATACGCAGTATTTT. Translation: CASSSGTSGIKDTQYF. This chain links TRBV27 with TRBJ2-3; TRBD2 agrees at 13 bases. With V trimmed by 4 bases and J by 5 bases, 6 bases remained unmatched. The CDR3 runs 16 residues. From germline, CDR1 is MNHEY and CDR2 SMNVEV (reference sequence).

The genes are TRBV7-2 and TRBJ1-4; D gene uncertain. The germline V gene encodes CDR1 SGHTA and CDR2 FQGNSA. There are 14 residues in the CDR3. The V end was cut by 5 bases, the J end by 6 bases, with 13 bases between. The CDR3 nucleotides read TGTGCCAGCAGCCTTATGGTTCGGGATGAAAAACTGTTTTTT. Translating gives CASSLMVRDEKLFF. Variable domain in full (rest from reference TRBV7-2 and TRBJ1-4): GAGVSQSPSNKVTEKGKDVELRCDPISGHTALYWYRQSLGQGLEFLIYFQGNSAPDKSGLPSDRFSAERTGGSVSTLTIQRTQQEDSAVYLCASSLMVRDEKLFFGSGTQLSVL.

The chain is built from TRBV27 and TRBJ1-2; D is perhaps TRBD1 (6 bases). The CDR3 consists of 12 residues. The germline gives CDR1 MNHEY, CDR2 SMNVEV (reference sequence). Trimming stripped 8 bases from V and 8 bases from J, with 15 bases between. CDR3 region: CASATGGRGYTF. The CDR3 nucleotides are TGTGCCAGCGCCACGGGGGGCCGGGGCTACACCTTC.

Here the CDR3 reads CASSREVTNEKLFF. The CDR3 nucleotides are TGTGCCAGCAGCCGAGAGGTTACTAATGAAAAACTGTTTTTT. V and J are TRBV7-9 and TRBJ1-4; D gene uncertain. Trimming removed 5 bases from V and 2 bases from J, with 9 bases in between. This CDR3 is 14 amino acids long. The germline V gene has CDR1 SEHNR and CDR2 FQNEAQ (reference sequence). Looking up the rest from reference TRBV7-9 and TRBJ1-4 gives the full variable domain: DTGVSQNPRHKITKRGQNVTFRCDPISEHNRLYWYRQTLGQGPEFLTYFQNEAQLEKSRLLSDRFSAERPKGSFSTLEIQRTEQGDSAMYLCASSREVTNEKLFFGSGTQLSVL.

The gene calls are TRBV28 and TRBJ1-2; D call uncertain. CDR3 length equals 14 residues. Deletions cut 5 bases from V and 8 bases from J, with 18 bases between. Looked up from germline, CDR1 is MDHEN and CDR2 is SYDVKM. The CDR3 DNA reads as TGTGCCAGCAGTCCTCCGCCCGGCCTCGGGGGCTACACCTTC. Translated, it gives CASSPPPGLGGYTF.

This clone was recorded a few times. In the same sample, other DNA sequences code for this CDR3. The CDR3 DNA follows: TGCGCCAAATCTCCGACAGCCTCTAATGAAAAACTGTTTTTT. The encoded protein is CAKSPTASNEKLFF. The rearrangement uses TRBV10-1 and TRBJ1-4; tentatively, D is TRBD1 (5 bases). V was pared by 10 bases and J by 3 bases, with 15 bases between. The CDR3 runs 14 residues. CDR1 WNHNN and CDR2 SYGVQD come from the germline V gene (reference sequence).

V gene TRBV11-1 combines with J gene TRBJ2-1, with D hard to call. Trimming cost V 2 bases and J 7 bases, with 9 bases left between them. Looked up from germline, CDR1 is SGHAT and CDR2 is FQDESV (reference sequence). The CDR3 loop spans 13 amino acids. As DNA, the CDR3 is TGTGCCAGCAGCTTAACGCTAGTGAATGAGCAGTTCTTC. It encodes CASSLTLVNEQFF.